The source of this T cell receptor beta chain is a study of shared clonotypes between healthy human individuals. Findings and limits, study-wide: Despite large depth, sorted-subset datasets appeared incompletely sequenced.

The V and J ends lost 4 bases and 5 bases, in that order; junction bases with no gene match: 6. This CDR3 has 15 amino acids. Germline lookup yields CDR1 LGHNA and CDR2 YNFKEQ. There were only Caucasian adults among the donors, and all lived in Nashville, Tennessee. Partitioning of CD4+ cells yielded a CD45RA+ naive subset and a CD45RA-negative memory subset. On this clone: What it binds is not known.

Produced via immunoSEQ multiplex PCR; TCRdb's table is partial and in-frame only. The sample yields millions of clones, roughly nine tenths seen once. This receptor was obtained from a man younger than 35 in good health. The chain combines TRBV4-2 with TRBJ2-1, with 9 bases matching TRBD2. Sequencing input: naive CD4+ T cells sorted from blood. Noted subset: CD45RA+ positively selected. The CDR3 bases are TGTGCCAGCAGCCCCTATAGCGGGGGTAACAATGAGCAGTTCTTC. Translating it yields CASSPYSGGNNEQFF.